What follows are 5 T cell receptor beta chains derived from one specimen sequenced in a study of T cells in Graves' hyperthyroidism and ophthalmopathy (dated by TCRdb to between 2018 and 2021). The protocol used for the library was multiplex PCR. The listed sequencing device is Illumina HiSeq 2000. The TCR beta CDR3 regions were amplified from the RNA transcripts. The TCR CDR3 was subjected to a first round of RT-PCR using the HTBI primer set and the Qiagen OneStep RT-PCR kit. The public reads were reanalyzed by TCRdb: fastp trimming at Q25, MiXCR alignment, in-frame beta chains only. Under each unique CDR3 protein, matching rows form one entry showing the most common genes and DNA. This sample lists a few hundred thousand distinct CDR3 sequences; approximately 44% were detected once. Around 19% of the sample is held by the ten biggest clonotypes. Material: peripheral blood or thyroid tissue (not recorded which). The receptors were sampled from an adult woman with Graves' disease, either hyperthyroidism or ophthalmopathy (not recorded which).

V gene TRBV13 combines with J gene TRBJ2-7, with D unclear. This CDR3 is 14 amino acids long. Trimming shortened V by 5 bases and J by 1 base, and 12 bases separated the two germline ends. The germline V gene encodes CDR1 PRHDT and CDR2 FYEKMQ (reference sequence). CDR3 residues: CASSQKSGSYEQYF. The CDR3 region has the DNA TGTGCCAGCAGCCAGAAGTCGGGTTCCTACGAGCAGTACTTC.

This clonotype was observed at least ten times. J is TRBJ2-5 and V is TRBV7-9; D unclear. This CDR3 is built from 12 residues. Germline loops: CDR1 SEHNR, CDR2 FQNEAQ (reference sequence). V shed 5 bases and J shed 5 bases, with 9 bases lying between them. The CDR3 spells CASSPRRETQYF. In DNA form, the CDR3 reads TGTGCCAGCAGCCCGCGAAGGGAGACCCAGTACTTC.

The V call is TRBV2, the J call TRBJ1-1, with a weak D call TRBD1 (6 bases). Germline V gene data show CDR1 as SNHLY and CDR2 as FYNNEI. V lost 8 bases to trimming and J lost 0 bases, with 10 bases between them. CDR3 length equals 13 residues. The CDR3 spells CASLDSMNTEAFF. The CDR3 DNA follows: TGTGCCAGCCTGGACAGCATGAACACTGAAGCTTTCTTT. Supplemented by reference TRBV2 and TRBJ1-1, the full variable domain reads EPEVTQTPSHQVTQMGQEVILRCVPISNHLYFYWYRQILGQKVEFLVSFYNNEISEKSEIFDDQFSVERPDGSNFTLKIRSTKLEDSAMYFCASLDSMNTEAFFGQGTRLTVV.

This clonotype was found a few times. The J gene is TRBJ1-5, the V gene TRBV30, with a weak D call TRBD1 (5 bases). CDR1 is GTSNPN, CDR2 SVGIG, per germline (reference sequence). The V end was cut by 2 bases, the J end by 2 bases, with 7 bases between. This CDR3 is 13 amino acids long. Written as DNA, the CDR3 is TGTGCCTGGAGTATACAGGGCAATCAGCCCCAGCATTTT. Translated: CAWSIQGNQPQHF.

The chain carries TRBV12-3 or TRBV12-4 and TRBJ1-4; the D is unclear. Trimming left V 8 bases short and J 5 bases short, with 18 bases between. The CDR3 has 15 residues. This CDR3 is CASGRTGRKNEKLFF. The CDR3 nucleotides read TGTGCCAGCGGGAGGACGGGCAGGAAGAATGAAAAACTGTTTTTT.